This TCR beta chain came from a study of regulatory T cells in long-lasting Graves disease. As for the study in general: Freshly diagnosed Graves' patients had used antithyroid drugs for under 3 months.

This clonotype was counted at least ten times. Time point reported: newly diagnosed GD, antithyroid drugs for less than 3 months. There was RNA extracted from PBMCs, and the TCR library was made from it. In each case, Graves' disease was diagnosed per American Thyroid Association guidelines. As collected, the peripheral blood samples measured 7.5 to 9 milliliters each and went into EDTA tubes. Construction of the TCR beta libraries employed iRepertoire HTBI primers in conjunction with Arm-PCR of CDR3 regions. TCRdb re-called the multiplex PCR reads with MiXCR, one entry per CDR3 protein. In the table there are more than 450,000 distinct CDR3 sequences, around 11% of which are singletons. The CDR3 has 13 residues. V lost 2 bases to trimming and J lost 1 base, with 5 bases between them. Germline CDR1 and CDR2: MNHEY and SVGAGI. Another study also made use of these data, one on T cells in Graves' hyperthyroidism and ophthalmopathy. This second study says: During a first-round RT-PCR of the TCR CDR3, the HTBI primer set was used.

This sequence joins TRBV6-5 and TRBJ1-1; D is undetermined. The receptor was isolated from a woman younger than 45 with Graves disease. The sample consisted of peripheral blood mononuclear cells (PBMCs), taken at new diagnosis, from a patient treated with antithyroid drugs. The CDR3 DNA reads TGTGCCAGCAGTTACCGGCAGAACACTGAAGCTTTCTTT. Encoded protein: CASSYRQNTEAFF.